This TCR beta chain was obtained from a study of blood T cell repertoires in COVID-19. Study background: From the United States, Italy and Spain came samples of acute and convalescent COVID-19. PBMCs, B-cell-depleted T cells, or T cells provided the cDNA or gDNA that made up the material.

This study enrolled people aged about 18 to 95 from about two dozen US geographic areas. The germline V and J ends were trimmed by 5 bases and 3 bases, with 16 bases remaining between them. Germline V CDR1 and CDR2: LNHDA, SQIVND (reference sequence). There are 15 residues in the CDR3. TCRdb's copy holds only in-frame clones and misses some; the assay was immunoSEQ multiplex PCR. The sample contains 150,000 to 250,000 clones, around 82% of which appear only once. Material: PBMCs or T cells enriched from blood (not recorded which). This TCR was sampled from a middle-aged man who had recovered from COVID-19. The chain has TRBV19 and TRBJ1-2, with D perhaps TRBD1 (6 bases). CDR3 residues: CASSRDPGQDYGYTF. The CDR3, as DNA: TGTGCCAGTAGTCGCGACCCGGGACAAGACTATGGCTACACCTTC.